This T cell receptor (beta chain) originates from a study of Tregs in tolerant kidney transplant recipients. Germline values: CDR1 MNHEY, CDR2 SVGAGI. V lost 2 bases to trimming and J lost 4 bases; unmatched junction nucleotides: 7. This CDR3 comprises 16 residues. TCRdb's table, derived via immunoSEQ multiplex PCR, lists solely in-frame clones and lacks some. The sample records some 240,000 clones, 80% to 85% being singletons. The chain carries TRBV6-5 and TRBJ2-1; 8 nucleotides match TRBD2. This TCR came from a human donor in good health. Material for sequencing was CD4+ T cells from blood. The DNA for the CDR3 is TGTGCCAGCAGTTACGGACTTACTAGCGGTTACAATGAGCAGTTCTTC. Residues: CASSYGLTSGYNEQFF.